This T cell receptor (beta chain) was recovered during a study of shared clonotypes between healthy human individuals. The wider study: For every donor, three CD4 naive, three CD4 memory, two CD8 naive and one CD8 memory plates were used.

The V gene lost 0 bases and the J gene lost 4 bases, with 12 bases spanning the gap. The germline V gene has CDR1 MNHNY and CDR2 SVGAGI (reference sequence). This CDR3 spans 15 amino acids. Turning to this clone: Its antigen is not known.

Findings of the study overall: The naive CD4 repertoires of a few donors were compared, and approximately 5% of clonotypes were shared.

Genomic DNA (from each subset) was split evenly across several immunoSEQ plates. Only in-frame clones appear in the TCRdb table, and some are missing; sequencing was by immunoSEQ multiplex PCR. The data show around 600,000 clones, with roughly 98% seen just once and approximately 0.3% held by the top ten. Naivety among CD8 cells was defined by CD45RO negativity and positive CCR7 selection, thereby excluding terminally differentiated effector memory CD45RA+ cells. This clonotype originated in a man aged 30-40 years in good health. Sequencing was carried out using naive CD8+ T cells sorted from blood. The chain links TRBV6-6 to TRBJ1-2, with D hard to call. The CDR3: CASSYSEGWGYGYTF. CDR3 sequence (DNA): TGTGCCAGCAGTTACTCTGAGGGCTGGGGCTATGGCTACACCTTC.